The 12 T cell receptor beta chains below all came from one sample that was sequenced in a study of cytomegalovirus exposure and HLA in healthy donors. Using immunoSEQ multiplex PCR, the repertoire was profiled, and TCRdb retains in-frame clones only, with some absent. The table records under 250,000 clones, less than 90% of them present only once. The sequencing sample was made of PBMCs. These TCRs come from a woman aged 18-29 years in good health and CMV-seronegative.

J is TRBJ1-1 and V is TRBV9, with 9 bases fitting TRBD1. This CDR3 region has 14 residues. With V trimmed by 3 bases and J by 6 bases, 6 bases remained unmatched. Germline CDR1 reads SGDLS; CDR2 reads YYNGEE. DNA of the CDR3: TGTGCCAGCAGCGCCGGGGACAGGGCCCCTGAAGCTTTCTTT. This translates into CASSAGDRAPEAFF.

V usage is TRBV5-1 and J usage is TRBJ1-5, with D possibly matching TRBD1 (6 bases). The CDR3 is 15 residues long. In germline, CDR1 is SGHRS, CDR2 YFSETQ. Deletions cut 4 bases from V and 2 bases from J, with 13 bases between. CDR3 sequence: CASSLGGAGNQPQHF. The CDR3 DNA follows: TGCGCCAGCAGCCTAGGGGGGGCGGGCAATCAGCCCCAGCATTTT.

V gene TRBV7-9 combines with J gene TRBJ2-7; 7 bases are a match to TRBD1. Per the germline V gene, CDR1 is SEHNR and CDR2 is FQNEAQ (reference sequence). V dropped 5 bases and J dropped 2; count of bases not matched to a gene: 9. This CDR3 comprises 15 residues. CDR3 coding DNA: TGTGCCAGCAGCACGGTGCCGGGACAGACCTACGAGCAGTACTTC. Translated: CASSTVPGQTYEQYF.

The chain employs TRBV19 and TRBJ2-1; 12 bases are shared with TRBD1. The CDR3 has 15 residues. Germline CDR1 LNHDA, CDR2 SQIVND (reference sequence). V shed 7 bases, J shed 9 bases, and the junction held 10 bases outside the gene matches. The CDR3, as DNA: TGTGCCAGTACCACTCCCGGGACAGGGGGCGGTGAGCAGTTCTTC. This gives the protein CASTTPGTGGGEQFF.

This rearrangement joins TRBV14 to TRBJ1-4, with D unclear. The CDR3 has 18 residues. In germline, CDR1 is SGHDN, CDR2 FVKESK. V was clipped by 0 bases and J by 5 bases, with 19 bases between them. CDR3 amino acids: CASSQDYSPGRKNEKLFF. The DNA for the CDR3 is TGTGCCAGCAGCCAAGATTATTCTCCGGGTAGAAAAAATGAAAAACTGTTTTTT.

This chain uses TRBV11-2 with TRBJ2-3; no definite D call. The V and J ends lost 4 bases and 0 bases respectively, with 5 bases between them. CDR3 size: 13 residues. CDR1 and CDR2 (germline): SGHAT, FQNNGV. Written as DNA, the CDR3 is TGTGCCAGCAGCTCCCCCAGCACAGATACGCAGTATTTT. It yields the protein CASSSPSTDTQYF.

The chain is built from TRBV28 and TRBJ2-3; TRBD2 might be the D (6 bases). Looked up from germline, CDR1 is MDHEN and CDR2 is SYDVKM. The length of the CDR3 is 15 residues. Trimming took off 5 bases at V and 4 bases at J, with 16 bases between the two ends. The CDR3 DNA is TGTGCCAGCAGTGCCCCAACTAGCAGGGCAGATACGCAGTATTTT. Translating it yields CASSAPTSRADTQYF.

The chain joins TRBV25-1 to TRBJ2-5; no reliable D call. This CDR3 comprises 12 residues. Per the germline V gene, CDR1 is MGHDK and CDR2 is SYGVNS. Trimming cost V 10 bases and J 5 bases, with 14 bases left between them. The CDR3: CATLSSAETQYF. CDR3 in DNA: TGTGCCACCCTCTCCAGCGCGGAGACCCAGTACTTC.

The rearrangement joins TRBV27 to TRBJ2-5, with a tentative D call TRBD1 (5 bases). Germline V gene sequence: CDR1 MNHEY, CDR2 SMNVEV (reference sequence). Trimming left V 5 bases short and J 2 bases short, with 15 bases between. The CDR3 sequence is 15 residues long. Here the CDR3 reads CASSLRVRGQETQYF. As DNA, the CDR3 is TGTGCCAGCAGTCTTAGGGTTAGGGGTCAAGAGACCCAGTACTTC.

The gene calls are TRBV6-1 and TRBJ1-1; no definite D call. Germline CDR1 MNHNS, CDR2 SASEGT. CDR3 size: 13 residues. V dropped 2 bases and J dropped 3 bases, with 7 bases sitting between them. DNA of the CDR3: TGTGCCAGCAGTGAATTCGGGTACACTGAAGCTTTCTTT. It codes for CASSEFGYTEAFF.

The rearrangement uses TRBV5-1 and TRBJ2-2, with D unclear. The CDR3 runs 13 residues. V dropped 7 bases and J dropped 0 bases, with 7 bases sitting between them. CDR1 and CDR2 from the germline V gene are SGHRS and YFSETQ. CDR3 sequence: CASGRANTGELFF. The CDR3, as DNA: TGCGCCAGCGGCCGGGCGAACACCGGGGAGCTGTTTTTT.

This chain connects TRBV28 to TRBJ1-1, with no clear D. CDR3 length: 13 amino acids. Germline lookup yields CDR1 MDHEN and CDR2 SYDVKM. Trimming took 1 base from V and 10 from J, leaving 13 bases between them. The CDR3 DNA reads TGTGCCAGCAGTTTATCGGACCGGAGAGGAGCTTTCTTT. This encodes CASSLSDRRGAFF. The variable domain in full, with the rest retrieved from reference TRBV28 and TRBJ1-1, is DVKVTQSSRYLVKRTGEKVFLECVQDMDHENMFWYRQDPGLGLRLIYFSYDVKMKEKGDIPEGYSVSREKKERFSLILESASTNQTSMYLCASSLSDRRGAFFGQGTRLTVV.